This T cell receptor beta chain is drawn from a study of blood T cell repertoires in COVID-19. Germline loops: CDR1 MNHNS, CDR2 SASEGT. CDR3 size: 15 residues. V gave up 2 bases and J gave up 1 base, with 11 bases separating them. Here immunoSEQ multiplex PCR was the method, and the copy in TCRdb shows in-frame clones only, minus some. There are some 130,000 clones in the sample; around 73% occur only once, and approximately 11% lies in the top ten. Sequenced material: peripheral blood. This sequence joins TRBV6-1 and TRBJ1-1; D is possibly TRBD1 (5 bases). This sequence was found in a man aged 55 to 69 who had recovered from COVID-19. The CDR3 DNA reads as TGTGCCAGCAGTGAAAGGAGCAGGGCGAACACTGAAGCTTTCTTT. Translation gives CASSERSRANTEAFF.